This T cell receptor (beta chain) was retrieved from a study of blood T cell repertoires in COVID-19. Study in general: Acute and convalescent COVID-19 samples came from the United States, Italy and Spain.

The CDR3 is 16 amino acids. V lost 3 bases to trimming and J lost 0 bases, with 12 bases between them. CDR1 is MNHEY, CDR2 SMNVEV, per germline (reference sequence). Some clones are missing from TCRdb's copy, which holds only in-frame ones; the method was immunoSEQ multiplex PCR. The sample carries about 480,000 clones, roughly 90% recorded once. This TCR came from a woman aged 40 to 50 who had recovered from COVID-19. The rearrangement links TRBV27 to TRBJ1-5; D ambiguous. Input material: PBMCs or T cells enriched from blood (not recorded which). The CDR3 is CASSFSGIYSNQPQHF. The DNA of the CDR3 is TGTGCCAGCAGTTTTTCCGGGATCTATAGCAATCAGCCCCAGCATTTT.